These 22 T cell receptor beta chains came from one sample sequenced in a study of cytomegalovirus exposure and HLA in healthy donors. Researchers ran the PCR with 60 Vbeta and 13 Jbeta primers. TCRdb keeps only in-frame clones here, not all; method: immunoSEQ multiplex PCR. The sample lists about 160,000 clones, roughly 80% occurring once. Specimen: PBMCs. These receptor sequences come from a man aged 25 to 40 in good health and CMV-seronegative.

This clone was seen a few times. This chain links TRBV6-5 with TRBJ1-5; unclear D gene. V lost 7 bases and J 2 bases, leaving 15 bases between the germline ends. This CDR3 region has 15 residues. Germline assignment: CDR1 MNHEY and CDR2 SVGAGI. DNA for the CDR3: TGTGCCAGCAAAAGAAGGCCGGGTGGCAATCAGCCCCAGCATTTT. Its translation: CASKRRPGGNQPQHF.

V and J are TRBV28 and TRBJ1-2; no definite D call. Trimming removed 1 base at V and 8 bases at J, with 8 bases between. The CDR3 contains 12 residues. Germline values: CDR1 MDHEN, CDR2 SYDVKM. The CDR3 sequence: CASSLLRVGYTF. The CDR3, as DNA: TGTGCCAGCAGTTTATTGCGGGTAGGCTACACCTTC.

J is TRBJ2-1 and V is TRBV5-1, with TRBD1 matching over 9 bases. The CDR3 covers 16 residues. V was pared by 3 bases and J by 2 bases, with 6 bases of the junction left unmatched. CDR1 is SGHRS and CDR2 is YFSETQ in the germline V gene. This chain's CDR3 is CASSSNRGRPYNEQFF. Written as DNA, the CDR3 is TGCGCCAGCAGCTCTAACAGGGGGCGGCCCTACAATGAGCAGTTCTTC.

The chain links TRBV10-3 to TRBJ2-2, with a weak D call TRBD1 (5 bases). The CDR3 is 16 residues long. Germline V gene lookup returns CDR1 ENHRY and CDR2 SYGVKD. Trimming shortened V by 3 bases and J by 2 bases, and 13 bases separated the two germline ends. CDR3 region: CAISEVRGSNTGELFF. The CDR3 region has the DNA TGTGCCATCAGTGAAGTTAGGGGTAGTAACACCGGGGAGCTGTTTTTT.

The chain is built from TRBV6-5 and TRBJ2-7; weak D call: TRBD1 (5 bases). The CDR3 has 15 amino acids. The V gene lost 5 bases and the J gene lost 4 bases, with 18 bases spanning the gap. Germline assignment: CDR1 MNHEY and CDR2 SVGAGI. CDR3 nucleotide sequence: TGTGCCAGCAGTAGAACAGGAGCCCTACCTTACGAGCAGTACTTC. Encoded protein: CASSRTGALPYEQYF.

In DNA form, the CDR3 reads TGCGCCAGCAGCTTGACAGAAGAGACCCAGTACTTC. This encodes CASSLTEETQYF. The J gene is TRBJ2-5, the V gene TRBV5-1; no definite D call. The CDR3 spans 12 residues. V lost 1 base and J 3 bases, leaving 4 bases between the germline ends. The germline CDR1 and CDR2 sequences are SGHRS and YFSETQ.

This clone was counted only a few times. DNA of the CDR3: TGTGCCAGCAGCAGGGGACTAGCGGGAGGGCGGCGCACAGATACGCAGTATTTT. Protein sequence: CASSRGLAGGRRTDTQYF. The chain uses TRBV11-2 and TRBJ2-3, with 16 bases lining up with TRBD2. The V segment lost 5 bases and the J segment 1 base; nucleotides outside the gene matches: 6. The CDR3 consists of 18 residues. The V gene's germline CDR1 is SGHAT and CDR2 FQNNGV.

The V gene is TRBV27, the J gene TRBJ2-1; D unclear. The CDR3 covers 13 residues. CDR1 and CDR2 from the germline V gene are MNHEY and SMNVEV (reference sequence). The ends were cut back, 3 bases at V and 6 bases at J, with 9 bases in the middle. CDR3 nucleotide sequence: TGTGCCAGCAGTTTTTCGTCTAGCAATGAGCAGTTCTTC. Translated: CASSFSSSNEQFF.

The chain has TRBV10-3 and TRBJ2-7; 11 nucleotides align to TRBD2. With 6 bases clipped from V and 1 base from J, the junction kept 5 bases outside the gene matches. The CDR3 covers 15 residues. The germline V gene encodes CDR1 ENHRY and CDR2 SYGVKD. The DNA for the CDR3 is TGTGCCATCAGCAAACTAGCGGGGGAGTCCTACGAGCAGTACTTC. This sequence encodes CAISKLAGESYEQYF.

The J gene is TRBJ1-2, the V gene TRBV9, with D perhaps TRBD1 (6 bases). The CDR3 spans 12 residues. The germline gives CDR1 SGDLS, CDR2 YYNGEE. Trimming took off 4 bases at V and 6 bases at J, with 10 bases between the two ends. As DNA, the CDR3 is TGTGCCAGCAGCATCCGACAGGATGGCTACACCTTC. Its protein is CASSIRQDGYTF.

This sequence joins TRBV6-4 and TRBJ1-6, with TRBD1 matching over 7 bases. The CDR3 is 15 amino acids. CDR1 and CDR2 from the germline V gene are MRHNA and SNTAGT. The J segment lost 7 bases and the V segment lost 0 bases, leaving 3 bases of the junction unmatched. CDR3 DNA sequence: TGTGCCAGCAGTGACTCTCCGACAGGGAATTCACCCCTCCACTTT. It specifies CASSDSPTGNSPLHF.

The chain is built from TRBV27 and TRBJ2-7, with 8 positions matching TRBD2. Germline V CDR1 and CDR2: MNHEY, SMNVEV (reference sequence). This CDR3 region has 16 residues. The J segment lost 2 bases and the V segment lost 0 bases, leaving 6 bases of the junction unmatched. Here the CDR3 DNA reads TGTGCCAGCAGTTTATCGGCCGGGACTAGTACCTACGAGCAGTACTTC. Amino acids: CASSLSAGTSTYEQYF.

The CDR3 bases are TGTGCCAGCTCCTTAGGGGGCGACTATGGCTACACCTTC. Its protein product is CASSLGGDYGYTF. V is TRBV28 and J is TRBJ1-2; 7 positions agree with TRBD1. The germline CDR1 and CDR2 sequences are MDHEN and SYDVKM. The CDR3 loop spans 13 amino acids. The V gene end was trimmed by 8 bases and the J gene end by 3 bases; junction bases not matched to a gene: 6.

In this sample, this clone turned up a few times. CDR3 DNA: TGTGCCAGCACCTACGATCGGGGGGTTAGCACAGATACGCAGTATTTT. Translation gives CASTYDRGVSTDTQYF. This rearrangement joins TRBV7-9 to TRBJ2-3, with 7 nucleotides matching TRBD2. The V gene's germline CDR1 is SEHNR and CDR2 FQNEAQ (reference sequence). V shed 7 bases, J shed 0 bases, and the junction held 10 bases outside the gene matches. The CDR3 totals 16 residues.

This clone was detected once. The chain combines TRBV30 with TRBJ2-3, with D tentatively TRBD2 (5 bases). Germline V gives CDR1 GTSNPN, CDR2 SVGIG (reference sequence). This CDR3 spans 15 amino acids. V lost 5 bases and J 5 bases, leaving 20 bases between the germline ends. The CDR3 loop reads CAWGIPGGGVDTQYF. In nucleotides, the CDR3 is TGTGCCTGGGGCATCCCGGGCGGAGGCGTAGATACGCAGTATTTT.

CDR3 in amino acids: CASSLILAGGPGYNEQFF. The CDR3 DNA is TGTGCCAGCAGCTTAATACTAGCGGGAGGGCCCGGGTACAATGAGCAGTTCTTC. This rearrangement joins TRBV7-2 to TRBJ2-1; TRBD2 matches at 13 bases. Germline V lookup: CDR1 SGHTA, CDR2 FQGNSA. This CDR3 spans 18 amino acids. J lost 4 bases, V lost 2 bases, and 8 bases had no gene match.

The rearrangement links TRBV11-2 to TRBJ1-2; TRBD1 matches at 9 bases. Looked up from germline, CDR1 is SGHAT and CDR2 is FQNNGV. The CDR3 covers 14 residues. V lost 7 bases, J lost 10 bases, and 13 bases stayed unmatched. The CDR3 bases are TGTGCCAGCACATTAACACAGGGGGCTGGCGACTACACCTTC. Its translation is CASTLTQGAGDYTF.

The chain recombines TRBV4-1 with TRBJ2-3; D may be TRBD2 (5 bases). Germline CDR1 reads MGHRA; CDR2 reads YSYEKL. The CDR3 is 14 amino acids. V lost 0 bases and J lost 5, with 9 bases in between. The CDR3 nucleotides read TGCGCCAGCAGCCAAGATAGGCGGGTAGATACGCAGTATTTT. It yields the protein CASSQDRRVDTQYF.

The chain uses TRBV6-1 and TRBJ2-7; 15 bases align to TRBD2. The trim removed 8 bases at V and 10 bases at J, leaving 9 bases unmatched. This CDR3 has 14 residues. Germline V gives CDR1 MNHNS, CDR2 SASEGT. CDR3 sequence: CASAGLAGGPGQYF. The DNA of the CDR3 is TGTGCCAGCGCCGGACTAGCGGGAGGGCCCGGTCAGTACTTC.

The chain combines TRBV5-1 with TRBJ2-7; 7 bases line up with TRBD1. The CDR3 totals 13 residues. V lost 3 bases and J lost 3; bases outside the gene matches: 3. Germline CDR1 reads SGHRS; CDR2 reads YFSETQ. CDR3 sequence reads: CASSWGQNYEQYF. The CDR3 DNA reads TGCGCCAGCAGCTGGGGACAGAACTACGAGCAGTACTTC.

The chain recombines TRBV27 with TRBJ2-3; maybe TRBD2 (6 bases). Trimming took 3 bases from V and 1 from J, leaving 17 bases between them. Germline values: CDR1 MNHEY, CDR2 SMNVEV (reference sequence). The CDR3 runs to 17 residues. The CDR3 loop reads CASSFETRPNCTDTQYF. CDR3 bases: TGTGCCAGCAGTTTCGAGACTAGACCGAATTGCACAGATACGCAGTATTTT.

This clone was seen only a few times. The V and J genes are TRBV19 and TRBJ1-1; 7 bases are a match to TRBD1. The CDR3 totals 15 residues. The V gene's germline CDR1 is LNHDA and CDR2 SQIVND (reference sequence). Losses at the gene ends were 5 bases for V and 5 bases for J; bases not matched to a gene: 11. The CDR3 here is CASSGSRQGGTEAFF. The CDR3 nucleotides are TGTGCCAGTAGTGGGTCCCGACAGGGCGGAACTGAAGCTTTCTTT.